This entry lists 26 T cell receptor beta chains sequenced from one sample in a study of blood T cell repertoires in COVID-19. Assay: immunoSEQ multiplex PCR; the TCRdb copy retains only in-frame clones and omits some. The sample yields 95,000 to 150,000 clones, roughly four fifths seen once. Sequencing was carried out using peripheral blood. The receptors shown here come from a human donor in a cohort sampled during active COVID-19.

This chain joins TRBV19 and TRBJ2-7, with TRBD1 identical over 8 bases. The germline V gene encodes CDR1 LNHDA and CDR2 SQIVND (reference sequence). CDR3 length: 14 amino acids. After removal of 1 base from V and 3 bases from J, the junction contained 2 bases not matched to a gene. As DNA, the CDR3 is TGTGCCAGTAGTATAGGGACAGGGTTCTACGAGCAGTACTTC. This translates into CASSIGTGFYEQYF.

The chain has TRBV5-5 and TRBJ2-5; 9 positions agree with TRBD1. Per the germline V gene, CDR1 is SGHKS and CDR2 is YYEKEE (reference sequence). This CDR3 comprises 19 residues. With 0 bases clipped from V and 4 bases from J, the junction kept 16 bases outside the gene matches. CDR3 residues: CASSLVAQGAFWNRETQYF. The CDR3 coding sequence is TGTGCCAGCAGCTTGGTTGCACAGGGGGCTTTTTGGAATCGAGAGACCCAGTACTTC.

The rearrangement links TRBV11-2 to TRBJ2-5, with 10 bases matching TRBD1. V lost 4 bases to trimming and J lost 5 bases; unmatched junction nucleotides: 7. Germline values: CDR1 SGHAT, CDR2 FQNNGV. The CDR3 consists of 15 residues. The CDR3 reads CASSSGQGLGETQYF. In DNA, the CDR3 is TGTGCCAGCAGCTCGGGACAGGGGCTCGGGGAGACCCAGTACTTC.

This chain links TRBV10-3 with TRBJ1-2; D is unclear. Trimming shortened V by 2 bases and J by 7 bases, and 14 bases separated the two germline ends. CDR1 ENHRY and CDR2 SYGVKD come from the germline V gene. The CDR3 extends over 14 amino acids. CDR3 protein: CAISERWGEGGYTF. CDR3 nucleotides: TGTGCCATCAGTGAGAGGTGGGGTGAGGGTGGCTACACCTTC.

This clone was picked up one time. The chain is built from TRBV9 and TRBJ1-3, with D possibly TRBD1 on 5 matching bases. This CDR3 has 16 residues. V was trimmed by 1 base and J by 0 bases, leaving 11 bases between them. Germline V CDR1 and CDR2: SGDLS, YYNGEE. DNA for the CDR3: TGTGCCAGCAGCGTACGACAGACCTACTCTGGAAACACCATATATTTT. Translation gives CASSVRQTYSGNTIYF.

The V call is TRBV6-5, the J call TRBJ2-7; 10 bases match TRBD2. This CDR3 region has 16 residues. Trimming took 0 bases from V and 2 from J; bases not matched to a gene: 4. Germline V gene data show CDR1 as MNHEY and CDR2 as SVGAGI. This CDR3 is CASSYSKSGGAYEQYF. The CDR3 nucleotides read TGTGCCAGCAGTTACTCGAAAAGCGGGGGGGCCTACGAGCAGTACTTC.

The chain carries TRBV2 and TRBJ2-7; TRBD1 agrees at 10 bases. The CDR3 contains 15 residues. The ends lost 8 bases at V and 2 bases at J; junction bases unmatched: 9. Germline V gene sequence: CDR1 SNHLY, CDR2 FYNNEI. CDR3 DNA: TGTGCCAGCGGCAACGGGGGACAGGGGACCTACGAGCAGTACTTC. It is translated as CASGNGGQGTYEQYF.

This clone is medium-sized by share. The chain employs TRBV11-2 and TRBJ1-6; TRBD1 aligns across 10 bases. The germline V gene has CDR1 SGHAT and CDR2 FQNNGV. Trimming at V came to 1 base and at J to 10 bases, leaving 4 bases not matched to a gene. CDR3 length equals 15 residues. Written as DNA, the CDR3 is TGTGCCAGCAGCTTAGGAGGGACAGGGGACTCACCCCTCCACTTT. It specifies CASSLGGTGDSPLHF. Full variable domain (remainder filled in from reference TRBV11-2 and TRBJ1-6): EAGVAQSPRYKIIEKRQSVAFWCNPISGHATLYWYQQILGQGPKLLIQFQNNGVVDDSQLPKDRFSAERLKGVDSTLKIQPAKLEDSAVYLCASSLGGTGDSPLHFGNGTRLTVT.

A note on this clone: One end of the junction fails to match germline, which may point to a read error. Other nucleotide sequences from this sample produce the same CDR3. The V gene is TRBV28, the J gene TRBJ1-4; D not certain. Germline V CDR1 and CDR2: MDHEN, SYDVKM. The CDR3 loop spans 14 amino acids. Here the CDR3 reads CASRDFATNEKLFF. The CDR3 nucleotides read TGCGCCAGCCGAGACTTTGCAACTAATGAAAAACTGTTTTTT. The whole variable domain, filled in from reference TRBV28 and TRBJ1-4, reads DVKVTQSSRYLVKRTGEKVFLECVQDMDHENMFWYRQDPGLGLRLIYFSYDVKMKEKGDIPEGYSVSREKKERFSLILESASTNQTSMYLCASRDFATNEKLFFGSGTQLSVL.

This chain connects TRBV7-2 to TRBJ2-7; the match to TRBD2 covers 11 bases. J gave up 6 bases and V 3 bases, and 4 bases lay outside the gene matches. The germline CDR1 and CDR2 sequences are SGHTA and FQGNSA. This CDR3 is 14 amino acids long. CDR3 bases: TGTGCCAGCAGCTTTAGCGGGGGGGGTAGCGAGCAGTACTTC. Amino acid sequence: CASSFSGGGSEQYF.

V is TRBV5-1 and J is TRBJ2-7; no clear D. Germline assignment: CDR1 SGHRS and CDR2 YFSETQ. This CDR3 spans 16 amino acids. V lost 0 bases and J lost 4, with 17 bases in between. DNA of the CDR3: TGCGCCAGCAGCTTGGCAGGCCATCTTCTATTTTACGAGCAGTACTTC. This gives the protein CASSLAGHLLFYEQYF.

The chain has TRBV6-2 or TRBV6-3 and TRBJ2-1; TRBD1 matches 8 bases. The CDR3 runs to 18 residues. Germline V gene lookup returns CDR1 MNHEY and CDR2 SVGEGT. V lost 4 bases to trimming and J lost 4 bases; unmatched junction nucleotides: 15. The CDR3 DNA sequence: TGTGCCAGCAGTTCCATGGGGATTGGGACAGGCTTTTACAATGAGCAGTTCTTC. Translation: CASSSMGIGTGFYNEQFF.

J is TRBJ2-2 and V is TRBV10-3; 8 bases line up with TRBD1. Per germline, CDR1 ENHRY and CDR2 SYGVKD. This CDR3 is 15 amino acids long. Unmatched junction bases numbered 13, after V lost 11 bases and J lost 5 bases. The CDR3 protein is CASAIQGAGTGELFF. The CDR3, as DNA: TGTGCCTCTGCTATTCAGGGGGCTGGGACCGGGGAGCTGTTTTTT.

V usage is TRBV28 and J usage is TRBJ2-3, with D maybe TRBD1 (6 bases). The CDR3 sequence is 13 residues long. The germline V gene encodes CDR1 MDHEN and CDR2 SYDVKM. Trimming cost V 6 bases and J 5 bases, with 12 bases left between them. The CDR3 loop is CASSKTGLDTQYF. The CDR3 DNA sequence: TGTGCCAGCAGCAAGACAGGTTTAGATACGCAGTATTTT.

The CDR3 is CASSTGTSGVDTQYF. The CDR3 DNA sequence: TGTGCCAGCAGTACCGGGACTAGCGGGGTAGATACGCAGTATTTT. This chain joins TRBV28 and TRBJ2-3; TRBD2 matches 13 bases. V lost 5 bases, J lost 5 bases, and 4 bases stayed unmatched. The CDR3 totals 15 residues. Germline CDR1 is MDHEN and CDR2 is SYDVKM. The variable domain in full, with the rest retrieved from reference TRBV28 and TRBJ2-3, is DVKVTQSSRYLVKRTGEKVFLECVQDMDHENMFWYRQDPGLGLRLIYFSYDVKMKEKGDIPEGYSVSREKKERFSLILESASTNQTSMYLCASSTGTSGVDTQYFGPGTRLTVL.

V usage is TRBV3-1 (or the pseudogene TRBV3-2) and J usage is TRBJ1-2, with D uncertain. V lost 2 bases, J lost 5 bases, and 18 bases lay in between. Germline loops: CDR1 LGHDT, CDR2 YNNKEL (reference sequence). The CDR3 has 16 residues. CDR3 sequence reads: CASSQQAERNVYGYTF. CDR3 nucleotides: TGTGCCAGCAGCCAACAGGCAGAAAGGAACGTTTATGGCTACACCTTC.

The chain is built from TRBV4-1 and TRBJ2-1; D ambiguous. The V gene lost 5 bases and the J gene lost 6 bases, with 11 bases spanning the gap. The CDR3 totals 13 residues. Looked up from germline, CDR1 is MGHRA and CDR2 is YSYEKL. The DNA of the CDR3 is TGCGCCAGCAGCTATGACCGCGGCAATGAGCAGTTCTTC. Translating gives CASSYDRGNEQFF.

The CDR3 DNA sequence: TGCAGCGTTGAACTGAGGGCAGGGGATCCCAATGAGCAGTTCTTC. Protein product: CSVELRAGDPNEQFF. V and J are TRBV29-1 and TRBJ2-1; D is possibly TRBD1 (6 bases). Trimming left V 2 bases short and J 6 bases short, with 17 bases between. This CDR3 region has 15 residues. CDR1 and CDR2 (germline): SQVTM, ANQGSEA.

The chain employs TRBV18 and TRBJ2-7; D call uncertain. Germline V gene data show CDR1 as KGHSH and CDR2 as LQKENI. CDR3 length equals 14 residues. The V end was cut by 0 bases, the J end by 3 bases, with 9 bases between. This CDR3 is CASSPPGSSYEQYF. Here the CDR3 DNA reads TGTGCCAGCTCACCACCGGGCAGTAGCTACGAGCAGTACTTC. Looking up the rest from reference TRBV18 and TRBJ2-7 gives the full variable domain: NAGVMQNPRHLVRRRGQEARLRCSPMKGHSHVYWYRQLPEEGLKFMVYLQKENIIDESGMPKERFSAEFPKEGPSILRIQQVVRGDSAAYFCASSPPGSSYEQYFGPGTRLTVT.

The gene calls are TRBV4-3 and TRBJ1-2, with D possibly TRBD1 on 6 matching bases. Between the trimmed V and J ends, which lost 9 bases and 8 bases, there was a span of 25 bases. Germline V gene lookup returns CDR1 LGHNA and CDR2 YSLEER. The CDR3 length is 15 residues. The DNA for the CDR3 is TGCGCCAGTCGAGCCAAGGGGGAAAGAGTATTGGGCTACACCTTC. Translating it yields CASRAKGERVLGYTF.

V usage is TRBV19 and J usage is TRBJ2-5; D is ambiguous. Per the germline V gene, CDR1 is LNHDA and CDR2 is SQIVND (reference sequence). The CDR3 contains 12 residues. Trimming removed 6 bases at V and 2 bases at J, with 7 bases between. The CDR3 reads CASSTTQETQYF. The CDR3 bases are TGTGCCAGTAGCACAACACAAGAGACCCAGTACTTC.

The rearrangement joins TRBV27 to TRBJ2-1; TRBD1 matches at 10 bases. From germline, CDR1 is MNHEY and CDR2 SMNVEV (reference sequence). The CDR3 totals 16 residues. V shed 3 bases, J shed 2 bases, and the junction held 4 bases outside the gene matches. The CDR3: CASSFLTGGPYNEQFF. CDR3 nucleotide sequence: TGTGCCAGCAGTTTTTTGACAGGGGGCCCCTACAATGAGCAGTTCTTC.

The chain uses TRBV29-1 and TRBJ1-2, with a tentative D call TRBD1 (6 bases). This CDR3 contains 14 residues. V lost 5 bases to trimming and J lost 4 bases, with 17 bases between them. Germline V gene lookup returns CDR1 SQVTM and CDR2 ANQGSEA. CDR3 amino acids: CSVNGQRGSYGYTF. As DNA, the CDR3 is TGCAGCGTTAACGGTCAGAGGGGGTCCTATGGCTACACCTTC.

On this clone itself: A junction end diverges from the germline sequence, so it may reflect a read error. The genes are TRBV6-2 or TRBV6-3 and TRBJ2-2; 9 bases fit TRBD1. This CDR3 is 15 amino acids long. Germline V gene sequence: CDR1 MNHEY, CDR2 SVGEGT. CDR3 bases: TGTGCCAGCAGTGACTCGACAGGGGGAACCGGGGAGCTGTTTTTT. Translating gives CASSDSTGGTGELFF.

The chain uses TRBV7-2 and TRBJ1-6; D is unresolved. V was pared by 3 bases and J by 6 bases, with 9 bases between. The CDR3 is 14 amino acids. Germline V gives CDR1 SGHTA, CDR2 FQGNSA. The CDR3 nucleotides read TGTGCCAGCAGCTTCGGGATTGCTAATTCACCCCTCCACTTT. Its translation is CASSFGIANSPLHF.

The chain uses TRBV13 and TRBJ2-7; D is unresolved. Trimming pared 0 bases from V and 5 bases from J, leaving 14 bases between. This CDR3 has 15 residues. Germline CDR1 is PRHDT and CDR2 is FYEKMQ (reference sequence). CDR3 sequence: CASSLGAAPYDEQYF. As DNA, the CDR3 is TGTGCCAGCAGCTTAGGCGCAGCGCCCTACGACGAGCAGTACTTC. The full variable domain, its missing parts supplied by reference TRBV13 and TRBJ2-7, is AAGVIQSPRHLIKEKRETATLKCYPIPRHDTVYWYQQGPGQDPQFLISFYEKMQSDKGSIPDRFSAQQFSDYHSELNMSSLELGDSALYFCASSLGAAPYDEQYFGPGTRLTVT.